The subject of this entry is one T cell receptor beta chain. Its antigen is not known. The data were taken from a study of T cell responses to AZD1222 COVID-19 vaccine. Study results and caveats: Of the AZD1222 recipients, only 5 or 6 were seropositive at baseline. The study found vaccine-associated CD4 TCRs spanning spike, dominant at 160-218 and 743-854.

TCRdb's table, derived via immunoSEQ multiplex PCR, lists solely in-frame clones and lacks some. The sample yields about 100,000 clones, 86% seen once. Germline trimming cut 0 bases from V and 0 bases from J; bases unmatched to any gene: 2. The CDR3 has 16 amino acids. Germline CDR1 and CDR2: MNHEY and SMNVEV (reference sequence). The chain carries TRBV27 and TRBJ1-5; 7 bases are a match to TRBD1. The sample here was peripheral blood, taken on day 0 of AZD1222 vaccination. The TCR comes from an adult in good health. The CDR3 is CASSLSGQNSNQPQHF. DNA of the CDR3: TGTGCCAGCAGTTTATCGGGACAGAATAGCAATCAGCCCCAGCATTTT.